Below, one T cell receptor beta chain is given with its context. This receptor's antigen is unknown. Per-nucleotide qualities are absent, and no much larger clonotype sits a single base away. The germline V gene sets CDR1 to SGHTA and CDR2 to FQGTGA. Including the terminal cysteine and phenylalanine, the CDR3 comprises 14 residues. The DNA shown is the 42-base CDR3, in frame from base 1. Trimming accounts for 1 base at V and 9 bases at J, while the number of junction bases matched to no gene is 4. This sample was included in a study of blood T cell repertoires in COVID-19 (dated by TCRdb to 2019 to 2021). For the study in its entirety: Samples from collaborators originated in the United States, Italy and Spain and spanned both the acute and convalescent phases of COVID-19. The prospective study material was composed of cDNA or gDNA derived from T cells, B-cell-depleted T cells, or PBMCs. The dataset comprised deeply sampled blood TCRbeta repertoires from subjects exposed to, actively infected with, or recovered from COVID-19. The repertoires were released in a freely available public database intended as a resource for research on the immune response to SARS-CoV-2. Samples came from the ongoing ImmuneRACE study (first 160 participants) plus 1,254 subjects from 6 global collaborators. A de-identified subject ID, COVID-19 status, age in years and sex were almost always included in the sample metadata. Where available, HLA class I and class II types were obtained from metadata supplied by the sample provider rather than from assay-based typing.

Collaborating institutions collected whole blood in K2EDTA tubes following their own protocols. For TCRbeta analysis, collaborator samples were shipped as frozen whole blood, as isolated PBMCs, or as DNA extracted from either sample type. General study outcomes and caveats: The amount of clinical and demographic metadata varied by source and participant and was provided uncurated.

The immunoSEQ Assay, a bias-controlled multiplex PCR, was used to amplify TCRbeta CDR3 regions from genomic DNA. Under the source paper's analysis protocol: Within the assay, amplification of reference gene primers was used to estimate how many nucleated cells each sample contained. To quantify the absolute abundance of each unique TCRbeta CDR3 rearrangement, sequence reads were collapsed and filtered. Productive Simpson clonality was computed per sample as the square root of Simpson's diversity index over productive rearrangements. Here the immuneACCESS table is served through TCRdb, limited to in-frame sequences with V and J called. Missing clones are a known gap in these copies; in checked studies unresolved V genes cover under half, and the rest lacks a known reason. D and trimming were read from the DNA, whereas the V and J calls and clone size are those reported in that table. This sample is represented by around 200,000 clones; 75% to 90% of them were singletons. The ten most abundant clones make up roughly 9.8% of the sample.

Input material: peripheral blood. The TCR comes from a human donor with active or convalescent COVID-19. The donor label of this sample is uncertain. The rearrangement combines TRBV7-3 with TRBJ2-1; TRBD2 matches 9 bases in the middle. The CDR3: CASSLSGGAGEQFF. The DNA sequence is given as TGTGCCAGCAGCTTAAGCGGGGGGGCCGGTGAGCAGTTCTTC.